The 25 T cell receptor beta chains listed next were all sequenced from one sample in a study of graft-versus-host responses after intestinal transplantation. Assay used: immunoSEQ multiplex PCR; TCRdb lists only in-frame clones, some missing. The sample holds approximately 97,000 clones; roughly 91% are singletons and the top ten take over 0.15%. These TCRs' antigens remain unknown. Sample: unstimulated CD4+ T cells sorted from spleen or lymph node cells, taken before transplant. These receptors came from a human donor who was the organ donor for an intestinal transplant.

The chain uses TRBV6-1 and TRBJ2-7; D is perhaps TRBD1 (5 bases). The CDR3 covers 15 residues. Trimming cost V 3 bases and J 2 bases, with 14 bases left between them. Germline V gives CDR1 MNHNS, CDR2 SASEGT. CDR3 sequence: CASSDWAGWTYEQYF. The CDR3 DNA reads as TGTGCCAGCAGTGATTGGGCAGGGTGGACCTACGAGCAGTACTTC.

The rearrangement links TRBV10-2 to TRBJ2-5, with 9 positions matching TRBD2. Germline-derived CDR1 and CDR2 are WSHSY and SAAADI. Trimming removed 6 bases from V and 3 bases from J; junction bases left unmatched: 5. The CDR3 has 14 amino acids. Here the CDR3 DNA reads TGCGCCAGCAGGAGGGGCGGGGGGGAAGAGACCCAGTACTTC. Translated: CASRRGGGEETQYF.

This clone was counted a single time. The genes are TRBV4-3 and TRBJ2-3; perhaps TRBD1 as D (5 bases). The CDR3 is 13 residues long. Germline V gene lookup returns CDR1 LGHNA and CDR2 YSLEER. The V end was cut by 3 bases, the J end by 7 bases, with 11 bases between. The DNA of the CDR3 is TGCGCCAGCAGCCATCCCGACAGAAATACGCAGTATTTT. This translates into CASSHPDRNTQYF.

The chain is built from TRBV14 and TRBJ1-3; D remains unclear. CDR1 SGHDN and CDR2 FVKESK come from the germline V gene. CDR3 length: 15 residues. Trimming took off 1 base at V and 4 bases at J, with 11 bases between the two ends. CDR3 sequence: CASSQVPGTGNTIYF. Written as DNA, the CDR3 is TGTGCCAGCAGCCAAGTTCCGGGAACAGGAAACACCATATATTTT.

This CDR3 reads CASSQEMGWTGELFF. In DNA, the CDR3 is TGTGCCAGCAGCCAAGAAATGGGCTGGACCGGGGAGCTGTTTTTT. This chain links TRBV14 with TRBJ2-2, with D unclear. CDR1 is SGHDN, CDR2 FVKESK, per germline. The V end lost 0 bases, the J end lost 5 bases, and 10 bases lay between the germline ends. CDR3 size: 15 residues.

This clone came up once. The chain combines TRBV4-1 with TRBJ2-1; a weak D match, TRBD1 (5 bases). The CDR3 loop spans 15 amino acids. Per the germline V gene, CDR1 is MGHRA and CDR2 is YSYEKL. Trimming stripped 1 base from V and 2 bases from J, with 9 bases between. The CDR3 sequence: CASSQGTMPYNEQFF. The CDR3 DNA reads TGCGCCAGCAGCCAAGGGACAATGCCCTACAATGAGCAGTTCTTC.

V usage is TRBV7-6 and J usage is TRBJ1-4; D may be TRBD1 (5 bases). V lost 5 bases and J 3 bases, leaving 16 bases between the germline ends. Germline values: CDR1 SGHVS, CDR2 FNYEAQ. CDR3 length equals 16 residues. The DNA of the CDR3 is TGTGCCAGCAGCCTAAATCCGGGGACTTCTAATGAAAAACTGTTTTTT. This codes for CASSLNPGTSNEKLFF.

This clone was recorded once. The chain joins TRBV30 to TRBJ2-3; D is undetermined. The length of the CDR3 is 12 residues. Trimming stripped 3 bases from V and 3 bases from J, with 7 bases between. Germline-derived CDR1 and CDR2 are GTSNPN and SVGIG (reference sequence). CDR3 residues: CAWSLKTDTQYF. The DNA of the CDR3 is TGTGCCTGGAGCCTAAAAACAGATACGCAGTATTTT.

The J gene is TRBJ1-4, the V gene TRBV4-2; 8 nucleotides line up with TRBD1. Germline V gene sequence: CDR1 LGHNA, CDR2 YNFKEQ. The CDR3 has 17 amino acids. V lost 5 bases to trimming and J lost 0 bases; unmatched junction nucleotides: 8. This chain's CDR3 is CASSKPDRDATNEKLFF. As DNA, the CDR3 is TGTGCCAGCAGCAAACCGGACAGGGACGCAACTAATGAAAAACTGTTTTTT.

The chain employs TRBV5-1 and TRBJ2-2; D is uncertain. Germline V lookup: CDR1 SGHRS, CDR2 YFSETQ. Trimming removed 0 bases at V and 1 base at J, with 4 bases between. The CDR3 has 14 amino acids. The CDR3 sequence: CASSLAWNTGELFF. Here the CDR3 DNA reads TGCGCCAGCAGCTTGGCCTGGAACACCGGGGAGCTGTTTTTT.

The chain joins TRBV5-4 to TRBJ2-2; 8 positions agree with TRBD2. In germline, CDR1 is SGHNT, CDR2 YYREEE (reference sequence). The V gene end was trimmed by 1 base and the J gene end by 4 bases; junction bases not matched to a gene: 6. The CDR3 extends over 16 amino acids. CDR3 nucleotide sequence: TGTGCCAGCAGCTTGAGAAGCGGGGGAGGCACCGGGGAGCTGTTTTTT. Residues: CASSLRSGGGTGELFF.

The chain joins TRBV4-1 to TRBJ2-3; no clear D gene. The CDR3 length is 13 residues. V lost 3 bases, J lost 2 bases, and 6 bases lay in between. Per germline, CDR1 MGHRA and CDR2 YSYEKL. CDR3 in DNA: TGCGCCAGCAGCCACGCGAACACAGATACGCAGTATTTT. Its protein is CASSHANTDTQYF.

The chain is built from TRBV28 and TRBJ1-4, with TRBD1 matching over 9 bases. The germline gives CDR1 MDHEN, CDR2 SYDVKM. V was clipped by 1 base and J by 5 bases; unmatched bases: 5. This CDR3 has 16 amino acids. The CDR3 DNA reads TGTGCCAGCAGTTTATTACCCGGGACAGGGAATGAAAAACTGTTTTTT. This sequence encodes CASSLLPGTGNEKLFF.

The chain has TRBV4-1 and TRBJ2-7, with D uncertain. The CDR3 runs to 15 residues. V was pared by 1 base and J by 0 bases, with 10 bases between. CDR1 and CDR2 (germline): MGHRA, YSYEKL. The CDR3: CASSQAFQASYEQYF. The CDR3 nucleotides read TGCGCCAGCAGCCAAGCTTTCCAGGCCTCCTACGAGCAGTACTTC.

The chain links TRBV7-9 to TRBJ2-3, with a possible D match to TRBD2 (5 bases). The CDR3 loop spans 16 amino acids. V lost 0 bases to trimming and J lost 2 bases, with 12 bases between them. In germline, CDR1 is SEHNR, CDR2 FQNEAQ (reference sequence). The CDR3 spells CASSLAPGSLTDTQYF. CDR3 DNA sequence: TGTGCCAGCAGCTTAGCCCCGGGGAGCCTCACAGATACGCAGTATTTT.

The J gene is TRBJ2-3, the V gene TRBV7-2; D is possibly TRBD2 (6 bases). Trimming removed 7 bases from V and 3 bases from J, with 20 bases in between. In germline, CDR1 is SGHTA, CDR2 FQGNSA. The CDR3 totals 16 residues. CDR3 in DNA: TGTGCCAGCACTCTAGGCGGGCGGGGACGGACAGATACGCAGTATTTT. It specifies CASTLGGRGRTDTQYF.

The chain recombines TRBV5-1 with TRBJ2-7; 9 bases fit TRBD2. There are 15 residues in the CDR3. Germline loops: CDR1 SGHRS, CDR2 YFSETQ. Trimming cost V 1 base and J 5 bases; bases outside gene matches: 7. CDR3 coding DNA: TGCGCCAGCAGCTTGCCTGCGGGGGGGCTCGACGAGCAGTACTTC. Protein product: CASSLPAGGLDEQYF. The full variable domain, in which reference TRBV5-1 and TRBJ2-7 provide the parts outside the CDR3, is KAGVTQTPRYLIKTRGQQVTLSCSPISGHRSVSWYQQTPGQGLQFLFEYFSETQRNKGNFPGRFSGRQFSNSRSEMNVSTLELGDSALYLCASSLPAGGLDEQYFGPGTRLTVT.

This rearrangement joins TRBV6-4 to TRBJ1-5, with D possibly matching TRBD1 (6 bases). Deletions cut 3 bases from V and 4 bases from J, with 7 bases between. The germline gives CDR1 MRHNA, CDR2 SNTAGT. The CDR3 extends over 13 amino acids. Written as DNA, the CDR3 is TGTGCCAGCAGTGAGGGGGCAAATCAGCCCCAGCATTTT. Translated, it gives CASSEGANQPQHF.

The gene calls are TRBV19 and TRBJ1-4; perhaps TRBD1 as D (5 bases). Germline CDR1 LNHDA, CDR2 SQIVND (reference sequence). The CDR3 consists of 14 residues. V lost 6 bases and J lost 3, with 11 bases in between. Written as DNA, the CDR3 is TGTGCCAGTAGCCTGGGGACTGCTAATGAAAAACTGTTTTTT. This gives the protein CASSLGTANEKLFF. The full variable domain, completed using reference TRBV19 and TRBJ1-4, is DGGITQSPKYLFRKEGQNVTLSCEQNLNHDAMYWYRQDPGQGLRLIYYSQIVNDFQKGDIAEGYSVSREKKESFPLTVTSAQKNPTAFYLCASSLGTANEKLFFGSGTQLSVL.

The chain uses TRBV6-1 and TRBJ1-1; 7 positions agree with TRBD1. This CDR3 spans 14 amino acids. Germline V gene data show CDR1 as MNHNS and CDR2 as SASEGT. J lost 1 base, V lost 6 bases, and 5 bases had no gene match. CDR3 sequence: CASRLTGKNTEAFF. CDR3 bases: TGTGCCAGCAGGTTGACAGGGAAGAACACTGAAGCTTTCTTT.

This clone was found once. The chain uses TRBV29-1 and TRBJ1-2; D unclear. V gave up 7 bases and J gave up 0 bases, with 9 bases separating them. Germline V lookup: CDR1 SQVTM, CDR2 ANQGSEA. CDR3 length: 12 residues. The DNA for the CDR3 is TGCAGCGGAGTCAGGCCTAACTATGGCTACACCTTC. This sequence encodes CSGVRPNYGYTF.

This clone was found once. The chain uses TRBV7-9 and TRBJ1-5, with a weak D call TRBD1 (6 bases). The CDR3 covers 16 residues. V gave up 6 bases and J gave up 4 bases, with 19 bases separating them. Germline CDR1 SEHNR, CDR2 FQNEAQ (reference sequence). The DNA for the CDR3 is TGTGCCAGCAGTTCAACCTTTGCAACAGGGAATCAGCCCCAGCATTTT. Residues: CASSSTFATGNQPQHF.

This clone appeared a single time. The rearrangement links TRBV28 to TRBJ1-1, with a tentative D call TRBD1 (5 bases). The CDR3 runs 15 residues. Looked up from germline, CDR1 is MDHEN and CDR2 is SYDVKM. Between the trimmed V and J ends, which lost 6 bases and 4 bases, there was a span of 18 bases. CDR3 region: CASSLIFGGGTEAFF. CDR3 in DNA: TGTGCCAGCAGCCTAATTTTTGGGGGAGGCACTGAAGCTTTCTTT.

The rearrangement links TRBV6-1 to TRBJ1-5; TRBD1 agrees at 7 bases. CDR3 length: 17 amino acids. CDR1 is MNHNS, CDR2 SASEGT, per germline. Trimming at V came to 4 bases and at J to 2 bases, leaving 11 bases not matched to a gene. The CDR3 here is CASSVYTGTVGNQPQHF. The CDR3 DNA is TGTGCCAGCAGTGTGTATACCGGGACAGTCGGCAATCAGCCCCAGCATTTT.

The sample holds a few counts of this clone. The gene calls are TRBV25-1 and TRBJ2-5; 10 bases agree with TRBD2. Losses at the gene ends were 4 bases for V and 2 bases for J; bases not matched to a gene: 1. CDR3 length: 14 amino acids. Germline V gene sequence: CDR1 MGHDK, CDR2 SYGVNS. CDR3 residues: CASSVAGGQETQYF. The CDR3 DNA sequence: TGTGCCAGCAGTGTAGCGGGGGGTCAAGAGACCCAGTACTTC.